These 15 T cell receptor beta chains came from one sample sequenced in a study of T-cell reconstitution after alpha-beta-depleted transplantation in children. Researchers prepared the TCRbeta library using unique molecular identifiers, the study reports. TCRdb reprocessed the PCR reads via MiXCR and lists one record per CDR3 protein. The table records approximately 520,000 distinct CDR3 sequences, roughly 33% of them present only once. The sequences come from PBMCs from the stem cell graft donor, collected from the stem cell graft. The receptors were sampled from a human donor who donated a stem cell graft to a child with aplastic anemia.

The rearrangement links TRBV5-1 to TRBJ2-5, with 15 bases identical to TRBD2. V lost 3 bases, J lost 2 bases, and 14 bases stayed unmatched. CDR1 and CDR2 from the germline V gene are SGHRS and YFSETQ. The CDR3 is made up of 20 amino acids. CDR3 residues: CASSSPGLAGGPLRQETQYF. CDR3 bases: TGCGCCAGCAGCTCACCAGGACTAGCGGGAGGGCCCTTACGTCAAGAGACCCAGTACTTC.

V gene TRBV6-5 combines with J gene TRBJ2-7; possibly TRBD1 or TRBD2 for D (5 bases each). The CDR3 length is 12 residues. With 8 bases removed from V and 2 bases from J, the gap between germline ends came to 10 bases. Germline-derived CDR1 and CDR2 are MNHEY and SVGAGI. CDR3 in DNA: TGTGCCAGCGGTAGGGGACCCTACGAGCAGTACTTC. Its translation: CASGRGPYEQYF.

This clonotype showed up just a few times. The chain is built from TRBV7-2 and TRBJ2-2; the D is unclear. This CDR3 is 16 amino acids long. Germline CDR1 SGHTA, CDR2 FQGNSA. Trimming took 4 bases from V and 7 from J, leaving 19 bases between them. CDR3 sequence: CASSSTSRVVVGELFF. The CDR3 DNA follows: TGTGCCAGCAGCTCAACCTCCCGGGTCGTGGTCGGGGAGCTGTTTTTT.

The chain combines TRBV6-1 with TRBJ2-1, with 14 bases fitting TRBD2. CDR1 MNHNS and CDR2 SASEGT come from the germline V gene. Losses at the gene ends were 4 bases for V and 4 bases for J; bases not matched to a gene: 6. CDR3 length: 17 residues. CDR3 protein: CASSVRLAGGAYNEQFF. Here the CDR3 DNA reads TGTGCCAGCAGTGTCCGACTAGCGGGAGGGGCATACAATGAGCAGTTCTTC.

The chain combines TRBV20-1 with TRBJ2-3, with 9 bases fitting TRBD2. V was pared by 5 bases and J by 7 bases, with 10 bases of the junction left unmatched. The CDR3 extends over 14 amino acids. Germline V gene sequence: CDR1 DFQATT, CDR2 SNEGSKA (reference sequence). The CDR3 is CSAAVVGLANTQYF. For the CDR3, the DNA is TGCAGTGCTGCGGTGGTGGGACTAGCCAATACGCAGTATTTT.

This clonotype was detected only a few times. V gene TRBV5-1 combines with J gene TRBJ2-7; TRBD2 might be the D (6 bases). V was shortened by 4 bases and J by 0 bases, with 11 bases between the two germline ends. This CDR3 contains 14 residues. The germline CDR1 and CDR2 sequences are SGHRS and YFSETQ. CDR3 amino acids: CASSLVADSYEQYF. The DNA of the CDR3 is TGCGCCAGCAGCCTGGTAGCGGACTCCTACGAGCAGTACTTC.

The chain combines TRBV5-1 with TRBJ1-2; TRBD1 matches at 10 bases. The CDR3 length is 15 residues. V gave up 4 bases and J gave up 4 bases; unmatched junction bases: 7. From germline, CDR1 is SGHRS and CDR2 YFSETQ. CDR3 DNA sequence: TGCGCCAGCAGCACCCGACAGGGGGCCAGCTATGGCTACACCTTC. It yields the protein CASSTRQGASYGYTF. The whole variable domain, remainder taken from reference TRBV5-1 and TRBJ1-2, is KAGVTQTPRYLIKTRGQQVTLSCSPISGHRSVSWYQQTPGQGLQFLFEYFSETQRNKGNFPGRFSGRQFSNSRSEMNVSTLELGDSALYLCASSTRQGASYGYTFGSGTRLTVV.

In the case of this clonotype: A read error may account for a junction end that differs from germline. The V and J genes are TRBV5-1 and TRBJ2-1; TRBD2 agrees at 9 bases. Germline-derived CDR1 and CDR2 are SGHRS and YFSETQ. There are 14 residues in the CDR3. CDR3 sequence (DNA): TGTGCCAGCAGTTTAGGCGGGAGGGGCGATGAGCAGTTCTTC. Translation gives CASSLGGRGDEQFF.

The sample holds one count of this clonotype. This chain joins TRBV12-3 or TRBV12-4 and TRBJ1-2; no clear D. The CDR3 spans 14 residues. The V end was cut by 2 bases, the J end by 5 bases, with 12 bases between. Here the CDR3 DNA reads TGTGCCAGCAGTTTAATTTCGTCGGAGTATGGCTACACCTTC. Its translation: CASSLISSEYGYTF.

This clonotype was seen a handful of times. The chain joins TRBV20-1 to TRBJ1-5, with D tentatively TRBD1 (5 bases). Germline-derived CDR1 and CDR2 are DFQATT and SNEGSKA (reference sequence). The V end was cut by 0 bases, the J end by 15 bases, with 21 bases between. The CDR3 covers 14 residues. The CDR3 sequence: CSARDVRRGLLSHF. The CDR3 DNA is TGCAGTGCTAGAGATGTACGAAGGGGACTGCTTTCGCATTTT.

V usage is TRBV29-1 and J usage is TRBJ2-1; D is perhaps TRBD2 (5 bases). The germline V gene has CDR1 SQVTM and CDR2 ANQGSEA. V gave up 4 bases and J gave up 6 bases, with 16 bases separating them. The CDR3 length is 14 residues. CDR3 protein: CSVVEGDGVNEQFF. The CDR3 DNA sequence: TGCAGCGTTGTAGAAGGCGACGGGGTCAATGAGCAGTTCTTC.

This clonotype was seen only a few times. This chain connects TRBV29-1 to TRBJ2-7, with a weak D call TRBD2 (6 bases). The CDR3 totals 12 residues. V was pared by 2 bases and J by 3 bases, with 8 bases between. Germline CDR1 and CDR2: SQVTM and ANQGSEA. The CDR3 DNA reads as TGCAGCGTTGAATCAGCGGGCTACGAGCAGTACTTC. Protein sequence: CSVESAGYEQYF.

This rearrangement joins TRBV7-2 to TRBJ1-3; no clear D gene. Trimming took off 1 base at V and 0 bases at J, with 10 bases between the two ends. Germline V gives CDR1 SGHTA, CDR2 FQGNSA. The CDR3 extends over 16 amino acids. DNA for the CDR3: TGTGCCAGCAGCTTAGAGTGGGGTATCTCTGGAAACACCATATATTTT. Translating it yields CASSLEWGISGNTIYF.

The chain recombines TRBV5-5 with TRBJ1-2; 10 positions agree with TRBD1. V gave up 4 bases and J gave up 4 bases; unmatched junction bases: 4. The CDR3 is 14 residues long. Germline loops: CDR1 SGHKS, CDR2 YYEKEE (reference sequence). As DNA, the CDR3 is TGTGCCAGCAGCACCGGGACAGGGGTCTATGGCTACACCTTC. This codes for CASSTGTGVYGYTF. The complete variable domain, with remaining parts taken from reference TRBV5-5 and TRBJ1-2, reads DAGVTQSPTHLIKTRGQQVTLRCSPISGHKSVSWYQQVLGQGPQFIFQYYEKEERGRGNFPDRFSARQFPNYSSELNVNALLLGDSALYLCASSTGTGVYGYTFGSGTRLTVV.

V is TRBV12-3 or TRBV12-4 and J is TRBJ2-7; 7 bases match TRBD1. V was clipped by 5 bases and J by 4 bases; unmatched bases: 5. This CDR3 spans 13 amino acids. The CDR3 DNA sequence: TGTGCCAGCAGTCCCACGGACAGGTACGAGCAGTACGTC. Its protein product is CASSPTDRYEQYV.